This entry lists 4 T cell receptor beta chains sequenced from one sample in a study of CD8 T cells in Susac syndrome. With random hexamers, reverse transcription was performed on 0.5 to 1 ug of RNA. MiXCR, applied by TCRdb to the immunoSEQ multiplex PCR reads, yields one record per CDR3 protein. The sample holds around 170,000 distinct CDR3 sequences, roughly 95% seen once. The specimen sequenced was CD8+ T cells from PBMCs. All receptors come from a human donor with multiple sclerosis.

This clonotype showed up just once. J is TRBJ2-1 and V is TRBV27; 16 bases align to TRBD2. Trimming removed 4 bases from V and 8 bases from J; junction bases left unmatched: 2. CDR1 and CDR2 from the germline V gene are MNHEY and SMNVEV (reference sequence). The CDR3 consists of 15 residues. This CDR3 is CASSSGTSGGDEQFF. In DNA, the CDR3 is TGTGCCAGCAGTTCAGGGACTAGCGGGGGGGATGAGCAGTTCTTC.

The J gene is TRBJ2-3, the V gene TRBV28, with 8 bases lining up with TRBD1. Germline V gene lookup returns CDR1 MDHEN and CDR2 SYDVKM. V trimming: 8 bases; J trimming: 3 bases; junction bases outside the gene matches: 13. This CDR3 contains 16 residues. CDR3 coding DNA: TGTGCCAGCCAGAACCCCCCACAGGGGGGAACAGATACGCAGTATTTT. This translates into CASQNPPQGGTDTQYF.

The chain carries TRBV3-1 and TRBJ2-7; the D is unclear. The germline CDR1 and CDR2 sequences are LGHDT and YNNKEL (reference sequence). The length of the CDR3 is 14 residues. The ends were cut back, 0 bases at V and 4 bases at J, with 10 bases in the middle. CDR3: CASSQEGYSYEQYF. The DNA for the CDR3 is TGTGCCAGCAGCCAAGAGGGATACTCGTACGAGCAGTACTTC.

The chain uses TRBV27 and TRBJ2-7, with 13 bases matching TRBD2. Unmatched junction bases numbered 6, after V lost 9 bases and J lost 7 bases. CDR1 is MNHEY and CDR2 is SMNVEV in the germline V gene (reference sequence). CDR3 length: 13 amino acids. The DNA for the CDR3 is TGTGCCAGACGACTAGCGGGAGGCAGAGAGCAGTACTTC. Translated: CARRLAGGREQYF.